One sample yielded the 5 T cell receptor beta chains listed below, sequenced in a study of memory CD4+ T cells and cytomegalovirus serostatus (dated by TCRdb to about 2019). The library was prepared using the immunoSEQ multiplex PCR assay. This immuneACCESS table, as held by TCRdb, lists in-frame sequences with V and J called but not all clones. Of the missing ones, under half trace to an unresolved V gene in checked studies; the others have no known cause. In all, the sample holds about 50,000 clones, and 82% of those were seen once. The ten largest account for roughly 0.59% of the sample. A FACSAria II was used to sort memory CD4+ T cells, defined as single viable CD3+CD4+CD8-CD45RO+ cells. Sequenced sample: memory CD4+ T cells from blood. Receptors were obtained from an adult in good health and CMV-seronegative.

This clone appeared a few times. The chain recombines TRBV5-1 with TRBJ2-7; TRBD2 might be the D (6 bases). Trimming took 3 bases from V and 6 from J, leaving 13 bases between them. CDR1 is SGHRS, CDR2 YFSETQ, per germline. The CDR3 length is 13 residues. As DNA, the CDR3 is TGCGCCAGCAGCTCGGGACTTGATACCGAGCAGTACTTC. Its translation: CASSSGLDTEQYF.

This chain joins TRBV30 and TRBJ2-5; D gene unclear. Germline assignment: CDR1 GTSNPN and CDR2 SVGIG (reference sequence). This CDR3 has 12 residues. Trimming removed 1 base from V and 5 bases from J, with 8 bases in between. As DNA, the CDR3 is TGTGCCTGGAGTGAAACCATCGAGACCCAGTACTTC. It encodes CAWSETIETQYF.

The chain links TRBV5-4 to TRBJ2-7, with 7 bases fitting TRBD1. Looked up from germline, CDR1 is SGHNT and CDR2 is YYREEE (reference sequence). J was trimmed by 5 bases and V by 3 bases; bases with no gene match: 5. The CDR3 spans 13 residues. The chain's CDR3 is CASSSDRAHEQYF. The CDR3 nucleotides are TGTGCCAGCAGCTCCGACAGGGCCCACGAGCAGTACTTC.

In its sample, this clone was seen a few times. The chain carries TRBV19 and TRBJ1-5, with 7 nucleotides matching TRBD1. Germline loops: CDR1 LNHDA, CDR2 SQIVND (reference sequence). The J segment lost 2 bases and the V segment lost 6 bases, leaving 4 bases of the junction unmatched. The CDR3 sequence is 14 residues long. The CDR3 sequence is CASRPGQRNQPQHF. CDR3 nucleotide sequence: TGTGCCAGTAGGCCGGGACAGCGCAATCAGCCCCAGCATTTT.

The chain couples TRBV27 to TRBJ2-1; no definite D call. There are 15 residues in the CDR3. V was cut by 3 bases and J by 3 bases, with 12 bases left in between. Germline CDR1 and CDR2: MNHEY and SMNVEV (reference sequence). This CDR3 reads CASSFRPNGYNEQFF. For the CDR3, the DNA is TGTGCCAGCAGTTTCCGACCCAACGGCTACAATGAGCAGTTCTTC.